This entry is about one T cell receptor beta chain. The antigen remains unidentified. This entry is derived from a study of vaccination and CD4 T cells after COVID-19. Whole-study context: By nasal swab PCR, the convalescent patients were SARS-CoV-2 positive, with under 10 mild cases and one severe. Overall study findings and caveats: A median of about 90% of reactive clones, in convalescent patients, became evident only post-vaccination.

Treatment of the sample: roughly 11-day PBMC culture with coronavirus spike peptide pools or control peptides (ViraFEST assay). First, ViraFEST expanded antigen-specific T cells with peptide pools, and next it sequenced the TCRs. Half of the medium was exchanged for fresh IL-2 medium, first on day 3 and then on day 7. V was clipped by 3 bases and J by 5 bases, with 11 bases between them. This CDR3 is 13 amino acids long. Germline V gene data show CDR1 as GTSNPN and CDR2 as SVGIG (reference sequence). The Oncomine TCR Beta short-read assay was applied to DNA of cultured CD4+ T cells. TCRdb re-called the PCR reads with MiXCR, one entry per CDR3 protein. The sample holds approximately 13,000 distinct CDR3 sequences, 45% to 60% seen once.

J is TRBJ1-5 and V is TRBV30, with a tentative D call TRBD1 (5 bases). The material sequenced was CD4+ T cells from blood, cultured in vitro. The receptor was isolated from a human donor who had recovered from COVID-19. The CDR3 sequence: CAWRSRADQPQHF. CDR3 DNA: TGTGCCTGGAGGTCCAGGGCCGATCAGCCCCAGCATTTT.